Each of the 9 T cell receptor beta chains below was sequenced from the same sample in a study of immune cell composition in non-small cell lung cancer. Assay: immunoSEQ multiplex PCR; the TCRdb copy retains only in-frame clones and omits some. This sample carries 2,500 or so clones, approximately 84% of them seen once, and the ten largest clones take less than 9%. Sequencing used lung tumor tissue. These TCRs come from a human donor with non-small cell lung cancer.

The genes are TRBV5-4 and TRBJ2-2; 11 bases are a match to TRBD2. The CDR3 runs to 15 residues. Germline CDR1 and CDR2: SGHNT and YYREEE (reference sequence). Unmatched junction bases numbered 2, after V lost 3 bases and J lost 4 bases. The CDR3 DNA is TGTGCCAGCAGCTCCGGGACTAGCGGCACCGGGGAGCTGTTTTTT. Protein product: CASSSGTSGTGELFF.

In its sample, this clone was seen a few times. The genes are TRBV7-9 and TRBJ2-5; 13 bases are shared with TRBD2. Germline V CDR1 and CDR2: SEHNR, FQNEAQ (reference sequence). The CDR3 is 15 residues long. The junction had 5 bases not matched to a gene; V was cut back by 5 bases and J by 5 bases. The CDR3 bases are TGTGCCAGCAGCACTAGCGGGAGGGCCGTGGAGACCCAGTACTTC. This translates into CASSTSGRAVETQYF.

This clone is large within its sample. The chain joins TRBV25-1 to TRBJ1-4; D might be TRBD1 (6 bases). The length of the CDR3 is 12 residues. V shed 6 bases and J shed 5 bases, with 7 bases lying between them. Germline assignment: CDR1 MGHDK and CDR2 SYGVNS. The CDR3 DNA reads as TGTGCCAGCAGACAGGGAAATGAAAAACTGTTTTTT. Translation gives CASRQGNEKLFF.

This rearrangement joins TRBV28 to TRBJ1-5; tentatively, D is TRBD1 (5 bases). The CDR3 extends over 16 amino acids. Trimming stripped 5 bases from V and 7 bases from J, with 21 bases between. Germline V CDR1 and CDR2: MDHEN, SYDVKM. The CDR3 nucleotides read TGTGCCAGCAGTGCCCCCGGGACTCGGGTAGGGCAGCCCCAGCATTTT. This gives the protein CASSAPGTRVGQPQHF.

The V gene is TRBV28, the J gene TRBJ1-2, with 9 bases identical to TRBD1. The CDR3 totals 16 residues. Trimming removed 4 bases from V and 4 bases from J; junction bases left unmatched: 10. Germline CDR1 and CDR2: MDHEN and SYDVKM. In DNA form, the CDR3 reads TGTGCCAGCAGTTCCCCGGACAGGGGACTAGGCTATGGCTACACCTTC. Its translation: CASSSPDRGLGYGYTF.

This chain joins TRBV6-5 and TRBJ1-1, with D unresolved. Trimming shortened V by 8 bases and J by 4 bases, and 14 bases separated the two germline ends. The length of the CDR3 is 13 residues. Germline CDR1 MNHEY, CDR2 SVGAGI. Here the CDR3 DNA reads TGTGCCAGCTCGGAGGCGGCGGGCACTGAAGCTTTCTTT. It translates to CASSEAAGTEAFF.

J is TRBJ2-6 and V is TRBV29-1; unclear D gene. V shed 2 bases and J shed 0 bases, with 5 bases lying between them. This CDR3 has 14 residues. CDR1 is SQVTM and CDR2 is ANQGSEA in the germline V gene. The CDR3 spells CSVERHSGANVLTF. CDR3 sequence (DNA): TGCAGCGTTGAAAGACACTCTGGGGCCAACGTCCTGACTTTC.

This CDR3 reads CASSSSGIGELFF. CDR3 nucleotide sequence: TGCGCCAGCAGCTCGTCGGGGATAGGGGAGCTGTTTTTT. The rearrangement joins TRBV5-1 to TRBJ2-2; tentative D call: TRBD2 (5 bases). This CDR3 spans 13 amino acids. CDR1 SGHRS and CDR2 YFSETQ come from the germline V gene. V lost 3 bases and J 8 bases, leaving 11 bases between the germline ends.

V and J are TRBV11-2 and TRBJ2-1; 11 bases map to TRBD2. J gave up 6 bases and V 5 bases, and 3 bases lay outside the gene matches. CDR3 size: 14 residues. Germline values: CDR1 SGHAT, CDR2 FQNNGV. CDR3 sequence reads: CASSQLAGVNEQFF. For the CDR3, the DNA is TGTGCCAGCAGCCAACTAGCGGGAGTCAATGAGCAGTTCTTC. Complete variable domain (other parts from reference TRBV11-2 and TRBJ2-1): EAGVAQSPRYKIIEKRQSVAFWCNPISGHATLYWYQQILGQGPKLLIQFQNNGVVDDSQLPKDRFSAERLKGVDSTLKIQPAKLEDSAVYLCASSQLAGVNEQFFGPGTRLTVL.